This entry describes one T cell receptor beta chain. The record originates from a study of cytomegalovirus exposure and HLA in healthy donors. Some clones are missing from TCRdb's copy, which holds only in-frame ones; the method was immunoSEQ multiplex PCR. This sample has 250,000 or so clones, with more than 85% found just once. The CDR3 has 17 residues. V trimming: 4 bases; J trimming: 6 bases; junction bases outside the gene matches: 17. Germline CDR1 reads MGHDK; CDR2 reads SYGVNS. The chain combines TRBV25-1 with TRBJ2-7, with 8 bases aligning to TRBD2. Sequencing input: PBMCs. This TCR came from a man younger than 35 in good health and CMV-seropositive. The CDR3, as DNA: TGTGCCAGCAGTGGTCTAGCGGGTATGGACTCCTACGTCGAGCAGTACTTC. This sequence encodes CASSGLAGMDSYVEQYF.